These 5 T cell receptor beta chains were all obtained from the same sample, sequenced in a study of blood T cell repertoires in COVID-19. TCRdb's table, derived via immunoSEQ multiplex PCR, lists solely in-frame clones and lacks some. The sample consists of some 220,000 clones, about 88% of them appearing once. The material sequenced was PBMCs or T cells enriched from blood (not recorded which). Source of these receptors: a woman in her twenties or thirties who had recovered from COVID-19.

In its sample, this clone was seen a few times. V gene TRBV5-5 combines with J gene TRBJ2-3, with D maybe TRBD2 (6 bases). The CDR3 loop spans 16 amino acids. Germline V gene lookup returns CDR1 SGHKS and CDR2 YYEKEE (reference sequence). The ends were cut back, 2 bases at V and 0 bases at J, with 13 bases in the middle. DNA of the CDR3: TGTGCCAGCAGCTTTGCCGGGGGTGGAAGCACAGATACGCAGTATTTT. Protein sequence: CASSFAGGGSTDTQYF.

In this sample, this clone turned up a few times. The chain has TRBV4-1 and TRBJ2-1; TRBD2 aligns across 14 bases. This CDR3 has 16 amino acids. The V and J ends lost 1 base and 6 bases, in that order; junction bases with no gene match: 2. Per germline, CDR1 MGHRA and CDR2 YSYEKL. The CDR3 is CASSQGTSGGSNEQFF. CDR3 bases: TGCGCCAGCAGCCAAGGGACTAGCGGGGGGTCCAATGAGCAGTTCTTC.

The rearrangement links TRBV6-4 to TRBJ1-2; D remains unclear. The CDR3 length is 12 residues. Trimming left V 2 bases short and J 2 bases short, with 3 bases between. The V gene's germline CDR1 is MRHNA and CDR2 SNTAGT. CDR3 amino acids: CASSDSNYGYTF. Written as DNA, the CDR3 is TGTGCCAGCAGTGACAGCAACTATGGCTACACCTTC.

This sequence joins TRBV19 and TRBJ2-1; the match to TRBD2 covers 9 bases. Germline CDR1 and CDR2: LNHDA and SQIVND (reference sequence). CDR3 length: 15 residues. J was trimmed by 0 bases and V by 5 bases; bases with no gene match: 2. The CDR3 DNA reads as TGTGCCAGTAGTTCGACTAGCGGCTCCTACAATGAGCAGTTCTTC. Translation gives CASSSTSGSYNEQFF.

CDR3 region: CASSPVFGETQYF. The CDR3 coding sequence is TGTGCCAGCTCACCAGTGTTCGGAGAGACCCAGTACTTC. This chain uses TRBV18 with TRBJ2-5; D ambiguous. The V end was cut by 2 bases, the J end by 4 bases, with 8 bases between. The V gene's germline CDR1 is KGHSH and CDR2 LQKENI. CDR3 length equals 13 residues.